This TCR beta chain appears in the sequencing data of a study of blood T cells in healthy people across ages. Points from the study as a whole: PBMCs were not sorted, which prevented a conclusive comparison of naive versus antigen-experienced cells.

A second about 7 to 11 cycle PCR used barcoded and J-beta primers. A template-switch adaptor containing 12 random nucleotides labeled each cDNA molecule. All samples gave at least 2.5 million CDR3-containing paired-end reads. TCRdb called the 5' RACE reads again in MiXCR, with one record for every CDR3 protein. The sample holds 1.5 million to 2 million distinct CDR3 sequences, 30% to 40% seen once. Regarding this clonotype: Its specificity is not known. At one end, the junction sequence differs from germline, possibly due to a read error.

Material: blood. The receptor was isolated from a human donor in good health.

Here the CDR3 reads CASSLASGGEYQETHYF. The DNA of the CDR3 is TGCGCCAGCAGCTTGGCTAGCGGGGGCGAGTACCAAGAGACCCACTACTTC. The chain combines TRBV5-1 with TRBJ2-5, with TRBD2 identical over 10 bases. Germline CDR1 reads SGHRS; CDR2 reads YFSETQ. CDR3 length: 17 residues.